This is a list of T cell receptor beta chains from one sample in a study of post-analysis software for immune sequencing data. TCRdb reprocessed the PCR reads via MiXCR and lists one record per CDR3 protein. The sample lists about half a million distinct CDR3 sequences; 30% to 40% were seen once. Material: blood. All receptors come from a girl aged 2-17 years with multiple sclerosis. CDR3s include the opening cysteine and the closing phenylalanine or tryptophan. The D gene is left open where the match is weak. Size is stated for part of the rows, as once, few or many counts, or as a class when the clone is expanded.

clone_size	v_call	d_call	j_call	cdr3_aa	cdr3_nt
NA	TRBV20-1	TRBD1	TRBJ1-6	CSAGGTGDSPRHF	TGCAGTGCTGGCGGGACAGGGGATTCACCCCGCCACTTT
few	TRBV10-2	NA	TRBJ2-1	CASSARPRGAQFNNEQFF	TGCGCCAGCAGTGCGAGACCTAGGGGGGCCCAGTTCAACAATGAGCAGTTCTTC
once	TRBV3-1	NA	TRBJ2-3	CASSQVRGRRADTQYF	TGTGCCAGCAGCCAAGTAAGAGGACGACGAGCAGATACGCAGTATTTT
NA	TRBV5-5	NA	TRBJ2-3	CASSLEVAVGDTQYF	TGTGCCAGCAGCCTCGAGGTAGCGGTAGGAGATACGCAGTATTTT
NA	TRBV2	NA	TRBJ2-7	CASSVSLYEQYF	TGTGCCAGCAGTGTCTCTTTGTACGAGCAGTACTTC
NA	TRBV12-3/TRBV12-4	NA	TRBJ2-1	CASSLGTGGVSEQFF	TGTGCCAGCAGTTTAGGAACAGGGGGGGTGAGTGAGCAGTTCTTC
NA	TRBV29-1	NA	TRBJ1-1	CSVDSPGKNTEAFF	TGCAGCGTTGATAGCCCAGGGAAGAACACTGAAGCTTTCTTT
many	TRBV5-1	NA	TRBJ2-7	CASSLTSYEQYF	TGCGCCAGCAGCTTGACTAGCTACGAGCAGTACTTC
few	TRBV7-9	NA	TRBJ2-4	CASSENRNIQYF	TGTGCCAGCAGCGAAAACAGAAACATTCAGTACTTC
NA	TRBV6-1	NA	TRBJ2-3	CASETLASTDTQYF	TGTGCCAGCGAGACGCTGGCTAGCACAGATACGCAGTATTTT
NA	TRBV29-1	NA	TRBJ2-5	CSVVGGASPETQYF	TGCAGCGTTGTAGGGGGGGCTTCCCCCGAGACCCAGTACTTC
NA	TRBV5-1	NA	TRBJ1-1	CASSRRGPNTEAFF	TGCGCCAGCAGCCGGAGGGGACCGAACACTGAAGCTTTCTTT
NA	TRBV6-1	NA	TRBJ2-5	CASMMGLVGTQYF	TGTGCCAGCATGATGGGGTTGGTGGGGACCCAGTACTTC
NA	TRBV20-1	TRBD1	TRBJ2-5	CSARAGTGEETQYF	TGCAGTGCTAGAGCAGGGACAGGCGAAGAGACCCAGTACTTC
NA	TRBV7-9	TRBD1	TRBJ2-3	CASNRDRGQSSTDTQYF	TGTGCCAGCAACCGGGACAGGGGCCAATCTAGCACAGATACGCAGTATTTT
NA	TRBV5-1	NA	TRBJ2-1	CASSLVARGNEQFF	TGCGCCAGCAGCCTAGTTGCCAGGGGCAATGAGCAGTTCTTC
few	TRBV7-3	NA	TRBJ2-5	CASSLGPVETQYF	TGTGCCAGCAGCTTGGGCCCGGTGGAGACCCAGTACTTC
many	TRBV20-1	NA	TRBJ2-3	CSASGRDGEDTQYF	TGCAGTGCTAGTGGTCGGGACGGGGAAGATACGCAGTATTTT
NA	TRBV6-4	TRBD2	TRBJ2-7	CASGGRGGPRSYEQYF	TGTGCCAGCGGTGGCCGGGGGGGACCGCGGTCCTACGAGCAGTACTTC
NA	TRBV2	NA	TRBJ1-6	CASRDTGSSNSPLHF	TGTGCCAGCAGAGATACAGGAAGTTCTAATTCACCCCTCCACTTT
NA	TRBV3-1	TRBD1	TRBJ2-7	CASSQFRDRGRLEQYF	TGTGCCAGCAGCCAATTCCGGGACAGGGGGAGGTTGGAGCAGTACTTC
NA	TRBV12-3/TRBV12-4	TRBD2	TRBJ2-1	CASSFSSGGLNEQFF	TGTGCCAGCAGTTTCTCTAGCGGGGGCTTAAATGAGCAGTTCTTC
few	TRBV4-1	TRBD1	TRBJ1-4	CASSHPGTGNEKLFF	TGCGCCAGCAGCCACCCAGGGACAGGAAATGAAAAACTGTTTTTT
few	TRBV15	TRBD1	TRBJ2-1	CATSPGTVFDNEQFF	TGTGCCACCAGTCCCGGGACAGTGTTCGACAATGAGCAGTTCTTC
NA	TRBV7-9	NA	TRBJ2-4	CASSLGGAKNIQYF	TGTGCCAGCAGCTTAGGGGGCGCCAAAAACATTCAGTACTTC
NA	TRBV20-1	NA	TRBJ1-1	CSARDSPRERGTEAFF	TGCAGTGCTAGAGATTCCCCGAGGGAGCGGGGCACTGAAGCTTTCTTT
few	TRBV27	NA	TRBJ2-1	CASSSPMSYNEQFF	TGTGCCAGCAGTTCCCCCATGTCCTACAATGAGCAGTTCTTC
NA	TRBV25-1	NA	TRBJ2-4	CATVGEAKNIQYF	TGTGCCACTGTAGGGGAGGCCAAAAACATTCAGTACTTC
NA	TRBV20-1	TRBD1	TRBJ1-5	CSARPGQGIFGDQPQHF	TGCAGTGCTAGACCGGGACAGGGTATCTTCGGGGATCAGCCCCAGCATTTT
few	TRBV13	NA	TRBJ1-2	CASSPRRAYGYTF	TGTGCCAGCAGCCCGAGGAGGGCCTATGGCTACACCTTC
few	TRBV7-2	TRBD2	TRBJ2-1	CASSVTSGNYNEQFF	TGTGCCAGCAGCGTGACTAGCGGGAACTACAATGAGCAGTTCTTC